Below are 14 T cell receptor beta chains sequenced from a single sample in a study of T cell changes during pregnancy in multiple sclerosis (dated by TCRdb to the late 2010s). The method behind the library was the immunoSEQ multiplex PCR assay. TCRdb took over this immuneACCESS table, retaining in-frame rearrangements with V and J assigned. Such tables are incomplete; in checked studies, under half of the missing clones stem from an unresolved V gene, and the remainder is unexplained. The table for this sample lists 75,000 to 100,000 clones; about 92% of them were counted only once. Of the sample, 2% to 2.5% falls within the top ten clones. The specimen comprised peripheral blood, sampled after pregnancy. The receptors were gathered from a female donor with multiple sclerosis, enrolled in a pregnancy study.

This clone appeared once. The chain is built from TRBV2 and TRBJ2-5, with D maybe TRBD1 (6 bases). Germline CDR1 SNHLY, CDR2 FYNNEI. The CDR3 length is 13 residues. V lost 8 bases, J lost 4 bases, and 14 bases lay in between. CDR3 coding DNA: TGTGCCAGCCTTACAGGGAATCGAGAGACCCAGTACTTC. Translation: CASLTGNRETQYF.

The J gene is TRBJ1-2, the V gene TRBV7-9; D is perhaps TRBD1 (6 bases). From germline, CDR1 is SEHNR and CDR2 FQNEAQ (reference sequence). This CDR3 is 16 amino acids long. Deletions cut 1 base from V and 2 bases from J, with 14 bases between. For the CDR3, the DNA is TGTGCCAGCAGCTTAGAGGGTTTCCAGGGGAACTATGGCTACACCTTC. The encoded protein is CASSLEGFQGNYGYTF.

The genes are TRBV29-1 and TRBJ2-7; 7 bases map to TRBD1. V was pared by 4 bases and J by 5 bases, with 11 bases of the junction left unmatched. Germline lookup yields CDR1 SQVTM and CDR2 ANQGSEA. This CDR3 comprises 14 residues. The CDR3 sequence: CSVAPDRVRNEQYF. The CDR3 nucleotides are TGCAGCGTTGCCCCCGACAGGGTAAGGAACGAGCAGTACTTC.

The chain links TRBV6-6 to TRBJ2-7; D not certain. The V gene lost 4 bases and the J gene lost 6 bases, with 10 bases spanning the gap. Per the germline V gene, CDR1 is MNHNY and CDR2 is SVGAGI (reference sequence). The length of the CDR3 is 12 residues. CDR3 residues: CASSSGVLEQYF. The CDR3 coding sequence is TGTGCCAGCAGTTCGGGTGTTCTCGAGCAGTACTTC.

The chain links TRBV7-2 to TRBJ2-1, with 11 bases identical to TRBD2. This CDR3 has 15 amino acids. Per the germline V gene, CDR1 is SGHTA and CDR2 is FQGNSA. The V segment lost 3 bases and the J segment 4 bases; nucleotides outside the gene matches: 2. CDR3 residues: CASSFASGRYNEQFF. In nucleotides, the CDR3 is TGTGCCAGCAGCTTTGCTAGCGGGAGGTACAATGAGCAGTTCTTC.

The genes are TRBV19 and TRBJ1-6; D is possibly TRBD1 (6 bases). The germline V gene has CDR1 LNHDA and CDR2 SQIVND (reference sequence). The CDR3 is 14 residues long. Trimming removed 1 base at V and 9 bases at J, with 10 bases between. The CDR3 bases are TGTGCCAGTAGTATAGTCACAGGGCGTTCACCCCTCCACTTT. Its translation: CASSIVTGRSPLHF.

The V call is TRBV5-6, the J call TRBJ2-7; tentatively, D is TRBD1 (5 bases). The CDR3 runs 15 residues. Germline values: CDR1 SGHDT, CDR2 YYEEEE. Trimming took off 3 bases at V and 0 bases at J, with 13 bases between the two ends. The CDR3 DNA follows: TGTGCCAGCAGCTCCTACAGGAGATTCTCCTACGAGCAGTACTTC. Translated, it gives CASSSYRRFSYEQYF.

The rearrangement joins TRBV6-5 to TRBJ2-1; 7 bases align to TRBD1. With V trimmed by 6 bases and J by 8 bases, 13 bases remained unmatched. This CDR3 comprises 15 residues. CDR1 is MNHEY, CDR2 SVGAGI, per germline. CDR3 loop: CASSQLPTGWDEQFF. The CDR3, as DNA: TGTGCCAGCAGCCAACTCCCGACAGGGTGGGATGAGCAGTTCTTC.

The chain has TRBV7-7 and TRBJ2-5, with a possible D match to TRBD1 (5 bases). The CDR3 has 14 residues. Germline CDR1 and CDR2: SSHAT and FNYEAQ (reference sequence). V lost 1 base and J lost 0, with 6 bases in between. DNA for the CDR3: TGTGCCAGCAGCTTAGGACAGTACCAAGAGACCCAGTACTTC. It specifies CASSLGQYQETQYF.

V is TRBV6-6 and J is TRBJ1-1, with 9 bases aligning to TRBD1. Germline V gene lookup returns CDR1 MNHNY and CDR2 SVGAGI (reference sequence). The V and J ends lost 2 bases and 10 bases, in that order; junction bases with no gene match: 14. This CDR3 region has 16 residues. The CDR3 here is CASSYGISGQGLIAFF. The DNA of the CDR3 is TGTGCCAGCAGTTACGGGATATCAGGACAGGGGTTAATAGCTTTCTTT.

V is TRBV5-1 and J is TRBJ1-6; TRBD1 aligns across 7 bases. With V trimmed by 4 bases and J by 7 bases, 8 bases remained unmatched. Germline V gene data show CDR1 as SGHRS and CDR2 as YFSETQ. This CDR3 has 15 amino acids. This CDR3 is CASSPQTGNNSPLHF. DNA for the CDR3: TGCGCCAGCAGCCCCCAGACAGGGAACAATTCACCCCTCCACTTT.

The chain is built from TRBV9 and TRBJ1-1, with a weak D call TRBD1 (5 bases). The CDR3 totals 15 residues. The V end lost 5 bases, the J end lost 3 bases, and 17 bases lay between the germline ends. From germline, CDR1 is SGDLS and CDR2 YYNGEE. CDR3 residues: CASSGGVRTDTEAFF. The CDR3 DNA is TGTGCCAGCAGTGGGGGGGTAAGAACGGACACTGAAGCTTTCTTT.

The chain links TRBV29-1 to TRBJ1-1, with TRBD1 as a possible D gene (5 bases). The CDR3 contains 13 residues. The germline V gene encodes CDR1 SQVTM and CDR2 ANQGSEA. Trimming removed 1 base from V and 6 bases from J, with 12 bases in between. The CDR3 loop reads CSVEATEGAEAFF. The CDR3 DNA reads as TGCAGCGTTGAAGCTACAGAAGGGGCTGAAGCTTTCTTT.

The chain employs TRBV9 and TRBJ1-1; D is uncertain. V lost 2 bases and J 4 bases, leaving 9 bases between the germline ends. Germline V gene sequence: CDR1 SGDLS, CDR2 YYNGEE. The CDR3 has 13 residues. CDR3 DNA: TGTGCCAGCAGCGTTCGGGGATTCACTGAAGCTTTCTTT. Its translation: CASSVRGFTEAFF.